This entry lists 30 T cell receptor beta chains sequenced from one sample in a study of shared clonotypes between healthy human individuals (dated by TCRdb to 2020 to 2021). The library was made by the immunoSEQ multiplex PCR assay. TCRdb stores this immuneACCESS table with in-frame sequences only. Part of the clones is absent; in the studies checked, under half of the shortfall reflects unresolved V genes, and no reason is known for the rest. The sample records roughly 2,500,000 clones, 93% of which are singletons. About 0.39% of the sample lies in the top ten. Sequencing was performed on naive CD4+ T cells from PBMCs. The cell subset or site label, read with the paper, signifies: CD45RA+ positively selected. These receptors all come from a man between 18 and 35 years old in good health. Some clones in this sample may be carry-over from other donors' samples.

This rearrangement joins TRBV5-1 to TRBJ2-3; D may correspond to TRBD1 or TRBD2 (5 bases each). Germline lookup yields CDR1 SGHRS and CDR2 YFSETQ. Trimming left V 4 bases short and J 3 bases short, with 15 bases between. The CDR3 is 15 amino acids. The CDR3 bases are TGCGCCAGCAGCACGTCCCGCAGGGAGACAGATACGCAGTATTTT. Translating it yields CASSTSRRETDTQYF.

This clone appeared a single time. The CDR3 nucleotides read TGCGCCAGCAGTGAGGGTCTCTCCTACGAGCAGTACTTC. Protein product: CASSEGLSYEQYF. This chain connects TRBV10-1 to TRBJ2-7; no firm D call. V shed 2 bases and J shed 0 bases, with 5 bases lying between them. The V gene's germline CDR1 is WNHNN and CDR2 SYGVQD (reference sequence). This CDR3 region has 13 residues.

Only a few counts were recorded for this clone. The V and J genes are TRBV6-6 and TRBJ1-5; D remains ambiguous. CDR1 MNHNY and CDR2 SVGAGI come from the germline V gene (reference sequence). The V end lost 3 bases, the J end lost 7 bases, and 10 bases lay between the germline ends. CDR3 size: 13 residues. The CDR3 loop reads CASSYEAVQPQHF. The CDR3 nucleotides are TGTGCCAGCAGTTATGAGGCAGTACAGCCCCAGCATTTT.

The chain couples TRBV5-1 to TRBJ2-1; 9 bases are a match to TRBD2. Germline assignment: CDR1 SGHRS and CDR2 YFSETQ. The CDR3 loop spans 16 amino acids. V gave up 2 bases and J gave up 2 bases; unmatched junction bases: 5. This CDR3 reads CASSFIAGAPYNEQFF. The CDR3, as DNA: TGCGCCAGCAGCTTTATAGCGGGAGCCCCCTACAATGAGCAGTTCTTC.

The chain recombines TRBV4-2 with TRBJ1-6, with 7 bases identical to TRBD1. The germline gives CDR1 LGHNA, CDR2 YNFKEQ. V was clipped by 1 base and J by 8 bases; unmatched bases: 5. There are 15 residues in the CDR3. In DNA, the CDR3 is TGTGCCAGCAGCCAAGGGGGACAGTTGGATTCACCCCTCCACTTT. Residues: CASSQGGQLDSPLHF.

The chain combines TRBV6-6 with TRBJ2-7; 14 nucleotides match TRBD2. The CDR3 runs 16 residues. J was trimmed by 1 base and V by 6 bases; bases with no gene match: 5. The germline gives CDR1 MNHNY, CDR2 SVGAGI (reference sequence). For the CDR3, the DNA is TGTGCCAGCAGACAGACTAGCGGGAGGGAATCCTACGAGCAGTACTTC. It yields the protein CASRQTSGRESYEQYF.

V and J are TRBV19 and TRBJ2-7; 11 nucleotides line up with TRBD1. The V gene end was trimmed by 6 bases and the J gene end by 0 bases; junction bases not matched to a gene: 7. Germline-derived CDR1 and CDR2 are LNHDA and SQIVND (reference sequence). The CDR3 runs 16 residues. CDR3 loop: CASRDPGQGGSYEQYF. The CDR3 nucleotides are TGTGCCAGTAGGGACCCGGGACAGGGGGGCTCCTACGAGCAGTACTTC.

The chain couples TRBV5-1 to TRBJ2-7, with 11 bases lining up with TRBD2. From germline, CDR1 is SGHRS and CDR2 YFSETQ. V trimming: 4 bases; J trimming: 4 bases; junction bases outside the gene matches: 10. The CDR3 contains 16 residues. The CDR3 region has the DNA TGCGCCAGCAGCCCGGCCCTGACTAGCGGGACATACGAGCAGTACTTC. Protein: CASSPALTSGTYEQYF.

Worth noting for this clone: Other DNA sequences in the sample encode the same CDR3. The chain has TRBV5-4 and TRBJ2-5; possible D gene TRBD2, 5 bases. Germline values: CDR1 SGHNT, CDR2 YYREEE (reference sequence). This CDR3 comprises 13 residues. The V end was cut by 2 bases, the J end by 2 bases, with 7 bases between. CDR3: CASSLRGQETQYF. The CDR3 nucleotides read TGTGCCAGCAGCTTACGGGGTCAAGAGACCCAGTACTTC.

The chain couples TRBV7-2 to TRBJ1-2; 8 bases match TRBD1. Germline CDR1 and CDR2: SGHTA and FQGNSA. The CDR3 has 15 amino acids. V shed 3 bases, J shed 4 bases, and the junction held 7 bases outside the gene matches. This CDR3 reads CASSFLSTGGYGYTF. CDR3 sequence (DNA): TGTGCCAGCAGCTTTCTATCCACAGGGGGCTATGGCTACACCTTC.

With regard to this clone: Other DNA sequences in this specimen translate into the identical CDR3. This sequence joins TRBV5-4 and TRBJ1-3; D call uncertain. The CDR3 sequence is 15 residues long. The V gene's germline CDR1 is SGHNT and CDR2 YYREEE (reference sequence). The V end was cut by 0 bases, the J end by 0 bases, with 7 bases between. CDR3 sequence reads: CASSLDTLSGNTIYF. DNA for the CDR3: TGTGCCAGCAGCTTGGACACTCTCTCTGGAAACACCATATATTTT.

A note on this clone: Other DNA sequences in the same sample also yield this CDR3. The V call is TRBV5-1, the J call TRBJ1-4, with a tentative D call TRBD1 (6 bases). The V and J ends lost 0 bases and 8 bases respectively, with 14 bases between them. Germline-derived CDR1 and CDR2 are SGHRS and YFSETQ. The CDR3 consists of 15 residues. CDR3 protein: CASSLAPGGNEKLFF. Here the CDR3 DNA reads TGCGCCAGCAGCTTGGCCCCCGGGGGCAACGAAAAACTGTTTTTT.

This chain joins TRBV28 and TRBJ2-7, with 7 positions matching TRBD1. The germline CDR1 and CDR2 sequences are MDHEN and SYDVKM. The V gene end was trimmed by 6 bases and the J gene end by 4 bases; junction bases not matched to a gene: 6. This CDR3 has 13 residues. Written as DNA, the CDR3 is TGTGCCAGCAGACCAGGGGGTGGGTACGAGCAGTACTTC. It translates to CASRPGGGYEQYF.

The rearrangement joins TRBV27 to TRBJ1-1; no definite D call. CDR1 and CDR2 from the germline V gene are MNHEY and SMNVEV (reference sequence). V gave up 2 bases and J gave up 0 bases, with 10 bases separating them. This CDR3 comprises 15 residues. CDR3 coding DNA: TGTGCCAGCAGTTTAGCTAGTCTGATGAACACTGAAGCTTTCTTT. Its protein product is CASSLASLMNTEAFF.

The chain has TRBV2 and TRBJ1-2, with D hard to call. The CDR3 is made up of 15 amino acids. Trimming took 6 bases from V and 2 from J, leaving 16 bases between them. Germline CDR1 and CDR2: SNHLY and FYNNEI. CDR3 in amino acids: CASRPTYAWNYGYTF. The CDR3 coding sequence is TGTGCCAGCAGACCGACCTACGCGTGGAACTATGGCTACACCTTC.

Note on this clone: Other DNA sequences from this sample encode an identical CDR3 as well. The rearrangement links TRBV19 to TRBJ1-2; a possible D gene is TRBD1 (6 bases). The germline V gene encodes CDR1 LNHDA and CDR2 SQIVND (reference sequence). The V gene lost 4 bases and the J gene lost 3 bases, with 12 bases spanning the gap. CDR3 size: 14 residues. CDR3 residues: CASSTQGRDYGYTF. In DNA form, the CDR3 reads TGTGCCAGTAGTACACAGGGTAGAGACTATGGCTACACCTTC. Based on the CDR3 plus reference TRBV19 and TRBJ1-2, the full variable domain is DGGITQSPKYLFRKEGQNVTLSCEQNLNHDAMYWYRQDPGQGLRLIYYSQIVNDFQKGDIAEGYSVSREKKESFPLTVTSAQKNPTAFYLCASSTQGRDYGYTFGSGTRLTVV.

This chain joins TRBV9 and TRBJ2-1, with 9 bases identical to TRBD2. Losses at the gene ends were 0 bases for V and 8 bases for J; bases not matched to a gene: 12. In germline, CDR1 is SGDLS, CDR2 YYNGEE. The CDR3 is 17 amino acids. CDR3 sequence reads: CASSVGGRAPRGDEQFF. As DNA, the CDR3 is TGTGCCAGCAGCGTAGGCGGGAGGGCCCCTCGAGGGGATGAGCAGTTCTTC.

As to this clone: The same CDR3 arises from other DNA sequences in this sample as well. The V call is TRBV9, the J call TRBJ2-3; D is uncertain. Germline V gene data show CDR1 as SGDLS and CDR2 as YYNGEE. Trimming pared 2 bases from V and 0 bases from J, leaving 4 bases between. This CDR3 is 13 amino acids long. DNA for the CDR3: TGTGCCAGCAGCGTTACTAGCACAGATACGCAGTATTTT. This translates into CASSVTSTDTQYF.

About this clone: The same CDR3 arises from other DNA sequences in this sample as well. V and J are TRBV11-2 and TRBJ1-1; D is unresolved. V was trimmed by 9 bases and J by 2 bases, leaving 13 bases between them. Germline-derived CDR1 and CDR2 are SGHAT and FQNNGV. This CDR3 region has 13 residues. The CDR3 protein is CASSLGLNTEAFF. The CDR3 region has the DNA TGTGCCAGTTCACTAGGGCTTAACACTGAAGCTTTCTTT.

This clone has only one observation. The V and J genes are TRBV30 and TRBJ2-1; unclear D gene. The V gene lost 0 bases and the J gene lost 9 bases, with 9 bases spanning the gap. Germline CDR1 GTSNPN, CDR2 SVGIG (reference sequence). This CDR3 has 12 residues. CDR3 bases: TGTGCCTGGAGTGTCGGTAATTTTGAGCAGTTCTTC. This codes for CAWSVGNFEQFF.

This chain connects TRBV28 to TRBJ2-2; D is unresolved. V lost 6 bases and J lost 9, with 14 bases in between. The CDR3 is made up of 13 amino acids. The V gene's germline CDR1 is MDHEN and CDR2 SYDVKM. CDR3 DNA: TGTGCCAGCAGGTCCCCGAGAGCGCGGGAGCTGTTTTTT. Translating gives CASRSPRARELFF.

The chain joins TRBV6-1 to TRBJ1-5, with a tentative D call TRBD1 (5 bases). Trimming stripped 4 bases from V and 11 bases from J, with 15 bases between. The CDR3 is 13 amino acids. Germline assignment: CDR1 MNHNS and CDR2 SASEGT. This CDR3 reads CASSGPLRGAQHF. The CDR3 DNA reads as TGTGCCAGCAGTGGCCCCCTCCGAGGGGCCCAGCATTTT.

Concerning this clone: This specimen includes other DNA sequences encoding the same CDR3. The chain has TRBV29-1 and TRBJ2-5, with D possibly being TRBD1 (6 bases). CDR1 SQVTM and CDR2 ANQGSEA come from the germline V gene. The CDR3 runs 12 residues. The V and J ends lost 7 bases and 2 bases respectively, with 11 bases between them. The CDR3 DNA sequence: TGCAGCGCCGGGCAGGGGCAAGAGACCCAGTACTTC. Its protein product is CSAGQGQETQYF.

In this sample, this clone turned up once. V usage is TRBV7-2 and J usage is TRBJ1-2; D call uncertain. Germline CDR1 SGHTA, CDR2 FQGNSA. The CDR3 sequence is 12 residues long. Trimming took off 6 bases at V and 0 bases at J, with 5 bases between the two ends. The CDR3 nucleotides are TGTGCCAGCAGAGGATCTAACTATGGCTACACCTTC. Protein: CASRGSNYGYTF.

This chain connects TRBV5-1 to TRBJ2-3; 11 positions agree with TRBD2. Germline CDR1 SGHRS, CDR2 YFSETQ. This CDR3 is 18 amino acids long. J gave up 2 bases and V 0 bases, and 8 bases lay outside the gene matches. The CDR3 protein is CASSLAGLAGGTTDTQYF. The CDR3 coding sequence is TGCGCCAGCAGCTTGGCCGGTTTAGCGGGAGGGACCACAGATACGCAGTATTTT. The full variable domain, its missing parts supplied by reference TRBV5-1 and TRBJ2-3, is KAGVTQTPRYLIKTRGQQVTLSCSPISGHRSVSWYQQTPGQGLQFLFEYFSETQRNKGNFPGRFSGRQFSNSRSEMNVSTLELGDSALYLCASSLAGLAGGTTDTQYFGPGTRLTVL.

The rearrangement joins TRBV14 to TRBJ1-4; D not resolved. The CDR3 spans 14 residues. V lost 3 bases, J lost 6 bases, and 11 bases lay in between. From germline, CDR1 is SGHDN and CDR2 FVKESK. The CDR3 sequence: CASSHDRTDEKLFF. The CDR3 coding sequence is TGTGCCAGCAGCCATGACCGAACCGATGAAAAACTGTTTTTT.

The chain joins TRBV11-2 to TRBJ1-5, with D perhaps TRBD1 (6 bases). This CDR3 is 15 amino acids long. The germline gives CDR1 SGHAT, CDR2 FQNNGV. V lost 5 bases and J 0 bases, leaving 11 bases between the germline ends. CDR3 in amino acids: CASSQDRFSNQPQHF. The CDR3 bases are TGTGCCAGCAGCCAAGACAGGTTTAGCAATCAGCCCCAGCATTTT.

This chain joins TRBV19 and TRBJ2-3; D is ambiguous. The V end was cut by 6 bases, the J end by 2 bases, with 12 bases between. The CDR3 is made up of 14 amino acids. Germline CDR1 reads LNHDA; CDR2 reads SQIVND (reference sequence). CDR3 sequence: CASSPGRNTDTQYF. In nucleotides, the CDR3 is TGTGCCAGTAGCCCTGGGCGGAACACAGATACGCAGTATTTT.

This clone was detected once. The chain's CDR3 is CASSQGQQLQPSQHF. In DNA, the CDR3 is TGCGCCAGCAGCCAAGGGCAACAACTTCAACCGTCCCAGCATTTT. The chain uses TRBV4-1 and TRBJ1-5; D is undetermined. This CDR3 has 15 residues. V was trimmed by 1 base and J by 11 bases, leaving 18 bases between them. Germline V CDR1 and CDR2: MGHRA, YSYEKL.

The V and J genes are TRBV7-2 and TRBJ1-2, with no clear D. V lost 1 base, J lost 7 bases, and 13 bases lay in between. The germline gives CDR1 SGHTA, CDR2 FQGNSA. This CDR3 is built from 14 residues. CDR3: CASSLGRGKGGYTF. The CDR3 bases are TGTGCCAGCAGCTTAGGGCGGGGTAAAGGTGGCTACACCTTC. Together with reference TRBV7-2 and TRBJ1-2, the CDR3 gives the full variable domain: GAGVSQSPSNKVTEKGKDVELRCDPISGHTALYWYRQSLGQGLEFLIYFQGNSAPDKSGLPSDRFSAERTGGSVSTLTIQRTQQEDSAVYLCASSLGRGKGGYTFGSGTRLTVV.